This entry lists 32 T cell receptor beta chains sequenced from one sample in a study of cytomegalovirus exposure and HLA in healthy donors. TCRdb's table, derived via immunoSEQ multiplex PCR, lists solely in-frame clones and lacks some. The table records 150,000 to 200,000 clones, around 96% of them present only once. Sample: PBMCs. These TCRs come from a woman aged 18-35 years in good health and CMV-seronegative.

The chain carries TRBV5-1 and TRBJ1-2, with a weak D call TRBD1 (5 bases). Germline CDR1 and CDR2: SGHRS and YFSETQ. Trimming took off 2 bases at V and 2 bases at J, with 10 bases between the two ends. The CDR3 runs 14 residues. This chain's CDR3 is CASSLPGRNYGYTF. CDR3 coding DNA: TGCGCCAGCAGCTTACCAGGGAGGAACTATGGCTACACCTTC.

This chain joins TRBV5-1 and TRBJ2-1; D is perhaps TRBD1 (5 bases). This CDR3 is 15 amino acids long. CDR1 and CDR2 from the germline V gene are SGHRS and YFSETQ. Trimming pared 0 bases from V and 6 bases from J, leaving 13 bases between. DNA of the CDR3: TGCGCCAGCAGCTTGGTGACAGCCCTAGGCAATGAGCAGTTCTTC. Protein sequence: CASSLVTALGNEQFF.

This chain connects TRBV6-1 to TRBJ1-1; D remains ambiguous. The germline V gene encodes CDR1 MNHNS and CDR2 SASEGT. This CDR3 has 11 amino acids. Trimming stripped 5 bases from V and 7 bases from J, with 8 bases between. DNA for the CDR3: TGTGCCAGCAGTTGGCCGGGTGAAGCTTTCTTT. Protein product: CASSWPGEAFF.

The rearrangement links TRBV7-9 to TRBJ2-2, with a weak D call TRBD2 (6 bases). Germline-derived CDR1 and CDR2 are SEHNR and FQNEAQ (reference sequence). Trimming shortened V by 4 bases and J by 5 bases, and 11 bases separated the two germline ends. The CDR3 is made up of 14 amino acids. DNA for the CDR3: TGTGCCAGCAGCTCACTAGCCGGAACCGGGGAGCTGTTTTTT. Translating gives CASSSLAGTGELFF.

The chain recombines TRBV7-8 with TRBJ2-2; D possibly corresponds to TRBD1 (5 bases). V was trimmed by 2 bases and J by 1 base, leaving 8 bases between them. The CDR3 has 15 amino acids. Germline assignment: CDR1 SGHVS and CDR2 FQNEAQ. CDR3 loop: CASSLQGVNTGELFF. Written as DNA, the CDR3 is TGTGCCAGCAGCTTACAGGGTGTGAACACCGGGGAGCTGTTTTTT.

The J gene is TRBJ1-6, the V gene TRBV19; 7 positions agree with TRBD1. This CDR3 spans 13 amino acids. The trim removed 5 bases at V and 6 bases at J, leaving 1 base unmatched. Germline CDR1 is LNHDA and CDR2 is SQIVND (reference sequence). CDR3 bases: TGTGCCAGTAGTGGACAGGTTAATTCACCCCTCCACTTT. It yields the protein CASSGQVNSPLHF.

The chain joins TRBV7-2 to TRBJ2-5; 9 bases match TRBD2. Per germline, CDR1 SGHTA and CDR2 FQGNSA. J lost 2 bases, V lost 1 base, and 5 bases had no gene match. CDR3 length equals 16 residues. The CDR3 spells CASSLGAGGTQETQYF. In DNA, the CDR3 is TGTGCCAGCAGCTTAGGGGCGGGGGGGACACAAGAGACCCAGTACTTC.

V gene TRBV6-1 combines with J gene TRBJ2-3, with D possibly TRBD2 on 5 matching bases. The CDR3 has 13 residues. Between the trimmed V and J ends, which lost 9 bases and 6 bases, there was a span of 16 bases. From germline, CDR1 is MNHNS and CDR2 SASEGT. The CDR3 loop reads CASMDSRGDTQYF. The CDR3 bases are TGTGCCAGTATGGACTCCCGAGGGGATACGCAGTATTTT.

The chain is built from TRBV5-1 and TRBJ2-5; 10 positions agree with TRBD1. Germline-derived CDR1 and CDR2 are SGHRS and YFSETQ. The CDR3 runs to 14 residues. V trimming: 3 bases; J trimming: 4 bases; junction bases outside the gene matches: 3. Here the CDR3 DNA reads TGCGCCAGCAGCTCCCGGACAGGGGGAGAGACCCAGTACTTC. This sequence encodes CASSSRTGGETQYF. The complete variable domain, with remaining parts taken from reference TRBV5-1 and TRBJ2-5, reads KAGVTQTPRYLIKTRGQQVTLSCSPISGHRSVSWYQQTPGQGLQFLFEYFSETQRNKGNFPGRFSGRQFSNSRSEMNVSTLELGDSALYLCASSSRTGGETQYFGPGTRLLVL.

This sequence joins TRBV18 and TRBJ2-5; 7 bases agree with TRBD1. The V gene's germline CDR1 is KGHSH and CDR2 LQKENI. V was pared by 1 base and J by 4 bases, with 12 bases of the junction left unmatched. The CDR3 is 17 amino acids. In DNA form, the CDR3 reads TGTGCCAGCTCACCACGACAGGGCATTAGCATGGGAGAGACCCAGTACTTC. Its protein is CASSPRQGISMGETQYF.

The genes are TRBV5-4 and TRBJ2-1; TRBD2 agrees at 7 bases. Unmatched junction bases numbered 10, after V lost 3 bases and J lost 10 bases. This CDR3 contains 14 residues. Germline V lookup: CDR1 SGHNT, CDR2 YYREEE (reference sequence). CDR3 bases: TGTGCCAGCAGCTGGCAGGGAGGGGATTTGGAGCAGTTCTTC. It codes for CASSWQGGDLEQFF.

This sequence joins TRBV2 and TRBJ2-3; the D gene is possibly TRBD2 (5 bases). V lost 8 bases to trimming and J lost 0 bases, with 18 bases between them. This CDR3 is built from 16 residues. In germline, CDR1 is SNHLY, CDR2 FYNNEI. The CDR3 nucleotides read TGTGCCAGCCATTGGTTCGCGGGCTCTAGCACAGATACGCAGTATTTT. Its protein is CASHWFAGSSTDTQYF.

The chain joins TRBV11-2 to TRBJ1-1, with 11 bases aligning to TRBD1. Germline CDR1 is SGHAT and CDR2 is FQNNGV. This CDR3 spans 18 amino acids. With V trimmed by 5 bases and J by 0 bases, 11 bases remained unmatched. CDR3 coding DNA: TGTGCCAGCAGCCCACGGACAGGGGGCGTATTTATGAACACTGAAGCTTTCTTT. Its protein product is CASSPRTGGVFMNTEAFF.

This chain uses TRBV5-1 with TRBJ1-1, with D perhaps TRBD1 (5 bases). Trimming took 1 base from V and 1 from J, leaving 8 bases between them. The CDR3 is 14 residues long. Looked up from germline, CDR1 is SGHRS and CDR2 is YFSETQ. The CDR3 bases are TGCGCCAGCAGCTTGCAGGGCACGAACACTGAAGCTTTCTTT. This translates into CASSLQGTNTEAFF. The whole variable domain, filled in from reference TRBV5-1 and TRBJ1-1, reads KAGVTQTPRYLIKTRGQQVTLSCSPISGHRSVSWYQQTPGQGLQFLFEYFSETQRNKGNFPGRFSGRQFSNSRSEMNVSTLELGDSALYLCASSLQGTNTEAFFGQGTRLTVV.

This clone has only one observation. The chain is built from TRBV7-6 and TRBJ2-1; no firm D call. The CDR3 totals 16 residues. The V gene lost 2 bases and the J gene lost 0 bases, with 11 bases spanning the gap. Germline V gives CDR1 SGHVS, CDR2 FNYEAQ. CDR3 bases: TGTGCCAGCAGCTTAAATGGTGAGAGCTCCTACAATGAGCAGTTCTTC. Amino acids: CASSLNGESSYNEQFF.

The chain is built from TRBV5-6 and TRBJ1-3; 9 bases are a match to TRBD1. CDR1 and CDR2 from the germline V gene are SGHDT and YYEEEE. The CDR3 has 16 residues. The ends lost 2 bases at V and 0 bases at J; junction bases unmatched: 3. The CDR3 sequence: CASSFGTGLSGNTIYF. For the CDR3, the DNA is TGTGCCAGCAGCTTCGGGACAGGGCTCTCTGGAAACACCATATATTTT.

Note on this clone: At the DNA level, this CDR3 is encoded by other sequences in the same sample as well. The chain uses TRBV6-6 and TRBJ2-1; D is possibly TRBD1 (6 bases). CDR1 is MNHNY and CDR2 is SVGAGI in the germline V gene (reference sequence). V lost 3 bases and J lost 1, with 7 bases in between. The CDR3 runs to 14 residues. The CDR3, as DNA: TGTGCCAGCAGTTATAGGGGGTCCTACAATGAGCAGTTCTTC. It codes for CASSYRGSYNEQFF.

The chain joins TRBV9 to TRBJ2-3; 8 bases match TRBD2. This CDR3 region has 14 residues. Germline V CDR1 and CDR2: SGDLS, YYNGEE. V trimming: 0 bases; J trimming: 4 bases; junction bases outside the gene matches: 1. CDR3 DNA sequence: TGTGCCAGCAGCGTAGTTAGCGGGGCAGATACGCAGTATTTT. It yields the protein CASSVVSGADTQYF.

This sequence joins TRBV25-1 and TRBJ1-1, with unresolved D. Germline loops: CDR1 MGHDK, CDR2 SYGVNS. Trimming pared 9 bases from V and 3 bases from J, leaving 8 bases between. The CDR3 is made up of 11 amino acids. The CDR3 nucleotides read TGTGCCAGAGATCAGTACACTGAAGCTTTCTTT. Translated: CARDQYTEAFF. Looking up the rest from reference TRBV25-1 and TRBJ1-1 gives the full variable domain: EADIYQTPRYLVIGTGKKITLECSQTMGHDKMYWYQQDPGMELHLIHYSYGVNSTEKGDLSSESTVSRIRTEHFPLTLESARPSHTSQYLCARDQYTEAFFGQGTRLTVV.

The chain joins TRBV5-1 to TRBJ2-3; no clear D gene. CDR1 and CDR2 (germline): SGHRS, YFSETQ. The V gene lost 4 bases and the J gene lost 2 bases, with 5 bases spanning the gap. The CDR3 spans 12 residues. The CDR3 DNA is TGCGCCAGCAGCCCCTCCACAGATACGCAGTATTTT. Protein: CASSPSTDTQYF.

This clone was detected once. This chain connects TRBV4-3 to TRBJ1-1; tentatively, D is TRBD1 (5 bases). Trimming stripped 0 bases from V and 1 base from J, with 12 bases between. Germline CDR1 LGHNA, CDR2 YSLEER. This CDR3 has 16 residues. CDR3 bases: TGCGCCAGCAGCCAAGATTCGAAGGGGTCGAACACTGAAGCTTTCTTT. This codes for CASSQDSKGSNTEAFF.

V gene TRBV5-1 combines with J gene TRBJ2-5, with D possibly matching TRBD1 (6 bases). V was pared by 5 bases and J by 0 bases, with 11 bases between. CDR1 and CDR2 from the germline V gene are SGHRS and YFSETQ. The length of the CDR3 is 14 residues. In DNA, the CDR3 is TGCGCCAGCAGGGGGGCAGCGGACCAAGAGACCCAGTACTTC. Translated, it gives CASRGAADQETQYF.

The CDR3: CASSGLGGLDTDTQYF. Written as DNA, the CDR3 is TGTGCCAGCAGCGGGCTCGGGGGGCTGGACACAGATACGCAGTATTTT. This rearrangement joins TRBV9 to TRBJ2-3, with D possibly TRBD2 on 7 matching bases. Germline CDR1 reads SGDLS; CDR2 reads YYNGEE. There are 16 residues in the CDR3. V lost 3 bases to trimming and J lost 2 bases, with 16 bases between them.

In this sample, this clone turned up a few times. The chain uses TRBV4-2 and TRBJ1-1; D perhaps matches TRBD1 (5 bases). The CDR3 spans 15 residues. Germline assignment: CDR1 LGHNA and CDR2 YNFKEQ. V was pared by 0 bases and J by 4 bases, with 12 bases between. The CDR3 nucleotides read TGTGCCAGCAGCCAAGAACCGGTGGGGGGCACTGAAGCTTTCTTT. Encoded protein: CASSQEPVGGTEAFF.

The rearrangement links TRBV5-1 to TRBJ1-1; 7 bases line up with TRBD1. V was clipped by 2 bases and J by 0 bases; unmatched bases: 10. The germline CDR1 and CDR2 sequences are SGHRS and YFSETQ. The CDR3 length is 17 residues. The CDR3 region has the DNA TGCGCCAGCAGCTTAAAGGGGGCCGGTACTATGAACACTGAAGCTTTCTTT. It specifies CASSLKGAGTMNTEAFF.

In DNA, the CDR3 is TGTGCCAGCAGAGGGGCTGGGGAGCAGTTCTTC. This gives the protein CASRGAGEQFF. The chain links TRBV9 to TRBJ2-1; possible D gene TRBD1, 5 bases. V lost 5 bases, J lost 10 bases, and 10 bases lay in between. CDR3 length: 11 residues. CDR1 and CDR2 (germline): SGDLS, YYNGEE.

This clone was detected only once. The V call is TRBV29-1, the J call TRBJ2-5, with TRBD2 identical over 8 bases. Trimming took 3 bases from V and 2 from J; bases not matched to a gene: 5. Per germline, CDR1 SQVTM and CDR2 ANQGSEA. This CDR3 comprises 14 residues. The CDR3 DNA reads TGCAGCGTTGATGGACCTAGCGGGCAAGAGACCCAGTACTTC. Translating gives CSVDGPSGQETQYF. The complete variable domain, with remaining parts taken from reference TRBV29-1 and TRBJ2-5, reads SAVISQKPSRDICQRGTSLTIQCQVDSQVTMMFWYRQQPGQSLTLIATANQGSEATYESGFVIDKFPISRPNLTFSTLTVSNMSPEDSSIYLCSVDGPSGQETQYFGPGTRLLVL.

The chain recombines TRBV13 with TRBJ2-2, with 11 bases lining up with TRBD2. V trimming: 4 bases; J trimming: 0 bases; junction bases outside the gene matches: 4. CDR3 length equals 17 residues. Germline-derived CDR1 and CDR2 are PRHDT and FYEKMQ (reference sequence). The CDR3 bases are TGTGCCAGCAGCTCCCATAGCGGGGGGGCGAACACCGGGGAGCTGTTTTTT. Translation gives CASSSHSGGANTGELFF.

The rearrangement links TRBV18 to TRBJ1-2; 9 nucleotides match TRBD1. The CDR3 sequence is 17 residues long. The J segment lost 6 bases and the V segment lost 3 bases, leaving 14 bases of the junction unmatched. Germline-derived CDR1 and CDR2 are KGHSH and LQKENI. The CDR3 loop reads CASSPRTGEITFHGYTF. The CDR3 coding sequence is TGTGCCAGCTCACCTCGGACAGGGGAAATAACTTTCCATGGCTACACCTTC. The full variable domain, completed using reference TRBV18 and TRBJ1-2, is NAGVMQNPRHLVRRRGQEARLRCSPMKGHSHVYWYRQLPEEGLKFMVYLQKENIIDESGMPKERFSAEFPKEGPSILRIQQVVRGDSAAYFCASSPRTGEITFHGYTFGSGTRLTVV.

The gene calls are TRBV29-1 and TRBJ1-1; 7 bases are a match to TRBD1. Germline loops: CDR1 SQVTM, CDR2 ANQGSEA. V lost 3 bases and J lost 6; bases outside the gene matches: 4. The CDR3 runs 12 residues. CDR3 nucleotide sequence: TGCAGCGTTGAGAAGGGGGCGGCTGAAGCTTTCTTT. Its protein is CSVEKGAAEAFF.

A few counts support this clone. V usage is TRBV7-2 and J usage is TRBJ2-5; TRBD2 matches at 7 bases. The CDR3 spans 14 residues. V dropped 4 bases and J dropped 6; count of bases not matched to a gene: 8. Looked up from germline, CDR1 is SGHTA and CDR2 is FQGNSA. DNA of the CDR3: TGTGCCAGCAGCTCGGAGGGAGGGTGGAAGACCCAGTACTTC. Translation gives CASSSEGGWKTQYF.

The chain joins TRBV6-5 to TRBJ1-1; D not certain. The CDR3 length is 15 residues. V shed 2 bases and J shed 1 base, with 11 bases lying between them. Germline CDR1 MNHEY, CDR2 SVGAGI. The CDR3 loop is CASSYLPGENTEAFF. DNA of the CDR3: TGTGCCAGCAGTTACCTACCCGGAGAGAACACTGAAGCTTTCTTT.